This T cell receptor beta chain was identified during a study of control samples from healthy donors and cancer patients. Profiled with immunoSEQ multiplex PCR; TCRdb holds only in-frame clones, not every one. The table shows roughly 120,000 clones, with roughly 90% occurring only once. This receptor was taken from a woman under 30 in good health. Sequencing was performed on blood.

The CDR3 coding sequence is TGCGCCAGCAGTCCGCAGGGAAACGGGGAGCTGTTTTTT. Translation: CASSPQGNGELFF. The chain joins TRBV5-1 to TRBJ2-2; possibly TRBD1 for D (5 bases). CDR3 size: 13 residues. CDR1 is SGHRS and CDR2 is YFSETQ in the germline V gene. V was trimmed by 5 bases and J by 7 bases, leaving 12 bases between them.